A single T cell receptor beta chain is shown here with its context. This record belongs to a study of shared clonotypes between healthy human individuals. Study-level information: Samples came from a couple of female and a few male donors aged 18 to 49.

With 1 base removed from V and 4 bases from J, the gap between germline ends came to 11 bases. Germline assignment: CDR1 MGHRA and CDR2 YSYEKL. The CDR3 is 15 amino acids. Profiling relied on immunoSEQ multiplex PCR, and the TCRdb table lists in-frame clones only, not all of them. The table records hundreds of thousands of clones, roughly 77% of them present only once. The V call is TRBV4-1, the J call TRBJ1-5; a weak D match, TRBD1 (6 bases). The sequencing sample was made of PBMCs. The source is a middle-aged woman in good health. Some clones in this sample may be carry-over from other donors' samples. CDR3 sequence reads: CASSQVDRGNQPQHF. The CDR3 DNA is TGCGCCAGCAGCCAAGTGGACAGAGGGAATCAGCCCCAGCATTTT.